This T cell receptor (beta chain) was sequenced for a study of Graves' ophthalmopathy and Graves' hyperthyroidism. Germline lookup yields CDR1 DFQATT and CDR2 SNEGSKA (reference sequence). The CDR3 has 15 residues. J was trimmed by 3 bases and V by 6 bases; bases with no gene match: 9. Findings and limits, study-wide: Thyroid clonotypes that were expanded above 0.001 frequency mostly also appeared in blood.

TCR beta CDR3 regions were amplified from RNA transcripts. Amplification began with first-round RT-PCR using HTBI primers, then second-round multiplex PCR was performed. From the multiplex PCR reads, TCRdb called clonotypes with MiXCR, one entry per CDR3 protein. The sample records about 740,000 distinct CDR3 sequences, 35% to 50% being singletons. This clonotype has at least ten counts. Its antigen is unknown. This sequence was found in an adult man with Graves' ophthalmopathy. Sample: peripheral blood. This chain connects TRBV20-1 to TRBJ1-5; the match to TRBD1 covers 9 bases. CDR3: CSASPGTGTNQPQHF. In nucleotides, the CDR3 is TGCAGTGCCAGTCCCGGGACAGGGACCAATCAGCCCCAGCATTTT.